This T cell receptor (beta chain) appears in the sequencing data of a study of blood T cell repertoires in COVID-19. Across the study: Researchers got acute and convalescent COVID-19 samples from the United States, Italy and Spain. PBMCs, B-cell-depleted T cells, or T cells were the source of the cDNA or gDNA that made up the material.

In the study's own analysis: The assay estimated nucleated cells by amplifying reference gene primers. Generated by immunoSEQ multiplex PCR, the TCRdb table keeps only in-frame clones and is missing some. The DNA gave D and trimming, while V, J and clone size come from that table. Among approximately 58,000 clones listed, more than 75% were seen once. J gave up 4 bases and V 8 bases, and 11 bases lay outside the gene matches. The CDR3 runs 15 residues. Germline V lookup: CDR1 LNHDA, CDR2 SQIVND (reference sequence). The TCR sequence derives from a man in his forties or fifties with active COVID-19. V usage is TRBV19 and J usage is TRBJ2-7; 10 bases agree with TRBD1. Sequences were obtained from peripheral blood. The CDR3 region has the DNA TGTGCCAGTTCTTCCGGGACAGGGGTTCGGTACGAGCAGTACTTC. The encoded protein is CASSSGTGVRYEQYF.